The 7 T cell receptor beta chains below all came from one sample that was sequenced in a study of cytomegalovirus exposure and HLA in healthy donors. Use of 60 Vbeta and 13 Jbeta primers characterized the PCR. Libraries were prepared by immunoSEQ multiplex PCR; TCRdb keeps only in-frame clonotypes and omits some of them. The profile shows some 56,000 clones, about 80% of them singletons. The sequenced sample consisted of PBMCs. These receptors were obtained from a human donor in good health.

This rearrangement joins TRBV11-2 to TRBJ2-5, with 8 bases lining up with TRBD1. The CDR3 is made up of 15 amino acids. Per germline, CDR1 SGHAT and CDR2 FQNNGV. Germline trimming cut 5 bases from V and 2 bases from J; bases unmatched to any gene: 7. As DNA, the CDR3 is TGTGCCAGCAGCGAACCAACAGGGGGGCAAGAGACCCAGTACTTC. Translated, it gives CASSEPTGGQETQYF.

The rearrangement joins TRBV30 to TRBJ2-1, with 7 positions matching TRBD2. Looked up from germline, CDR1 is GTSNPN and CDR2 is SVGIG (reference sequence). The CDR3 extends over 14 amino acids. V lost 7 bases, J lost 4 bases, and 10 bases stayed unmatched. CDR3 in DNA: TGTGCCTATTCGAGCGGGGCCCCGTACAATGAGCAGTTCTTC. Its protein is CAYSSGAPYNEQFF.

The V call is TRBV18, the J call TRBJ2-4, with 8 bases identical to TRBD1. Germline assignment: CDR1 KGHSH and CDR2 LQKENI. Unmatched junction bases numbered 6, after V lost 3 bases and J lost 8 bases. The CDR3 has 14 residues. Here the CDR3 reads CASSPPDRVDIQYF. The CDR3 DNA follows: TGTGCCAGCTCACCCCCGGACAGGGTCGACATTCAGTACTTC.

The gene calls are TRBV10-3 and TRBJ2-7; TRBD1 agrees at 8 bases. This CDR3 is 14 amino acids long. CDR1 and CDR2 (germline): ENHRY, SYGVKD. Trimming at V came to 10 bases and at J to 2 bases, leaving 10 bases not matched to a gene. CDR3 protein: CATHLGQDTYEQYF. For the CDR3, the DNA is TGTGCCACCCACTTGGGACAGGACACCTACGAGCAGTACTTC.

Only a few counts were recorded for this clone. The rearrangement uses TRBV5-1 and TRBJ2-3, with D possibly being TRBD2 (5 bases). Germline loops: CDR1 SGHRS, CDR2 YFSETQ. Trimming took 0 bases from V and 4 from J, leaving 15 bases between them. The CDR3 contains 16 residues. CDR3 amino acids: CASSLGLAPDSDTQYF. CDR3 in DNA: TGCGCCAGCAGCTTGGGCCTAGCTCCTGATTCAGATACGCAGTATTTT.

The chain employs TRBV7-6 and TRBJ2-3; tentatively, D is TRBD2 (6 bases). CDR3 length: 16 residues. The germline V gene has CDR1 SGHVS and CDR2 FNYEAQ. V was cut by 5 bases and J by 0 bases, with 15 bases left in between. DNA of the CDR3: TGTGCCAGCAGCCCAGGAGGGGTGACTAGCACAGATACGCAGTATTTT. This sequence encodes CASSPGGVTSTDTQYF.

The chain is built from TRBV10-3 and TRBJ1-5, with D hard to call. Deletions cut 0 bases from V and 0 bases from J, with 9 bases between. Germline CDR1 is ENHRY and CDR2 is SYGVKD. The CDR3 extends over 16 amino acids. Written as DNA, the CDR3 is TGTGCCATCAGTGAGTCGAGCCTTGGTAGCAATCAGCCCCAGCATTTT. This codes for CAISESSLGSNQPQHF.